This passage covers 18 T cell receptor beta chains from one sample sequenced in a study of blood T cell repertoires in COVID-19. Profiled with immunoSEQ multiplex PCR; TCRdb holds only in-frame clones, not every one. The profile covers about 280,000 clones, with over 75% appearing a single time and 13% taken by the ten largest. What was sequenced was peripheral blood. Source of these receptors: a human donor in a cohort sampled during active COVID-19.

Here the CDR3 reads CASTFIQAGSNQPQHF. CDR3 sequence (DNA): TGTGCCAGCACTTTCATACAGGCAGGGAGCAATCAGCCCCAGCATTTT. The rearrangement uses TRBV28 and TRBJ1-5; TRBD1 is a possible D gene (5 bases). Germline assignment: CDR1 MDHEN and CDR2 SYDVKM. The CDR3 consists of 16 residues. Deletions cut 7 bases from V and 1 base from J, with 17 bases between.

The CDR3 region has the DNA TGCAGCGCGAGGGGCGGGGGAAGCGGCTACGAGCAGTACTTC. Its protein product is CSARGGGSGYEQYF. The V call is TRBV29-1, the J call TRBJ2-7; 7 bases agree with TRBD2. Germline CDR1 and CDR2: SQVTM and ANQGSEA. The CDR3 length is 14 residues. V shed 7 bases, J shed 3 bases, and the junction held 12 bases outside the gene matches.

The V call is TRBV5-1, the J call TRBJ2-7; 11 bases fit TRBD1. CDR3 length equals 14 residues. The junction had 5 bases not matched to a gene; V was cut back by 4 bases and J by 5 bases. Germline-derived CDR1 and CDR2 are SGHRS and YFSETQ. The CDR3 DNA follows: TGCGCCAGCAGCCCCGGGACAGGGGGACACGAGCAGTACTTC. This gives the protein CASSPGTGGHEQYF.

V usage is TRBV27 and J usage is TRBJ2-3; D is possibly TRBD2 (6 bases). The CDR3 sequence is 15 residues long. V gave up 3 bases and J gave up 2 bases, with 12 bases separating them. From germline, CDR1 is MNHEY and CDR2 SMNVEV (reference sequence). The CDR3 nucleotides are TGTGCCAGCAGTTTGGGACTCCCTAACACAGATACGCAGTATTTT. Its protein product is CASSLGLPNTDTQYF.

This chain uses TRBV7-2 with TRBJ2-1; D may be TRBD1 (7 bases). Trimming removed 1 base at V and 3 bases at J, with 13 bases between. Germline CDR1 is SGHTA and CDR2 is FQGNSA. The CDR3 totals 16 residues. The CDR3 here is CASSLESQGGYNEQFF. The CDR3 bases are TGTGCCAGCAGCTTAGAATCTCAGGGGGGCTACAATGAGCAGTTCTTC.

Here the CDR3 reads CASSIGGIGITEQFF. CDR3 nucleotide sequence: TGTGCCAGTAGTATAGGCGGGATTGGTATTACTGAGCAGTTCTTC. The chain couples TRBV19 to TRBJ2-1; weak D call: TRBD2 (6 bases). This CDR3 is 15 amino acids long. Germline V gene lookup returns CDR1 LNHDA and CDR2 SQIVND (reference sequence). Trimming took 1 base from V and 9 from J, leaving 16 bases between them.

This sequence joins TRBV18 and TRBJ1-5; possibly TRBD1 for D (5 bases). The V gene's germline CDR1 is KGHSH and CDR2 LQKENI. The CDR3 loop spans 14 amino acids. Trimming took off 3 bases at V and 6 bases at J, with 12 bases between the two ends. CDR3 residues: CASSPSQGVQPQHF. CDR3 DNA: TGTGCCAGCTCACCGTCTCAGGGCGTTCAGCCCCAGCATTTT.

This chain connects TRBV5-1 to TRBJ2-1; 8 nucleotides align to TRBD2. Unmatched junction bases numbered 6, after V lost 5 bases and J lost 2 bases. CDR3 length: 15 residues. The germline V gene encodes CDR1 SGHRS and CDR2 YFSETQ. CDR3 in DNA: TGCGCCAGCAGTACAGCGGGAGCACCCTACAATGAGCAGTTCTTC. It codes for CASSTAGAPYNEQFF.

This rearrangement joins TRBV27 to TRBJ2-3; D call uncertain. CDR1 is MNHEY, CDR2 SMNVEV, per germline (reference sequence). This CDR3 contains 13 residues. The V end was cut by 3 bases, the J end by 5 bases, with 9 bases between. The DNA for the CDR3 is TGTGCCAGCAGTTTCGGTGCCCGAGATACGCAGTATTTT. Translation gives CASSFGARDTQYF.

This clone was recorded a few times. This chain links TRBV19 with TRBJ2-7; D possibly corresponds to TRBD1 (7 bases). The V end lost 5 bases, the J end lost 2 bases, and 16 bases lay between the germline ends. Per germline, CDR1 LNHDA and CDR2 SQIVND (reference sequence). CDR3 size: 15 residues. The CDR3 DNA sequence: TGTGCCAGTAGTCCAGGGGGGACAACGACCTACGAGCAGTACTTC. Amino acid sequence: CASSPGGTTTYEQYF.

The V gene is TRBV6-5, the J gene TRBJ2-1, with D unresolved. Germline V CDR1 and CDR2: MNHEY, SVGAGI. This CDR3 comprises 15 residues. V was shortened by 6 bases and J by 8 bases, with 20 bases between the two germline ends. CDR3 protein: CASSRRQSLQDEQFF. The CDR3 nucleotides read TGTGCCAGCAGCCGCCGCCAGTCCTTGCAGGATGAGCAGTTCTTC.

The CDR3 region has the DNA TGCGCCAGCAGTGTGGGGACAGGGTTATTGGATACGCAGTATTTT. It specifies CASSVGTGLLDTQYF. The J gene is TRBJ2-3, the V gene TRBV10-2, with TRBD1 matching over 9 bases. This CDR3 comprises 15 residues. After removal of 4 bases from V and 6 bases from J, the junction contained 8 bases not matched to a gene. Germline-derived CDR1 and CDR2 are WSHSY and SAAADI.

CDR3 DNA: TGTGCCAGCAGCCTGGGTGGGGCGGCCACAGATACGCAGTATTTT. Encoded protein: CASSLGGAATDTQYF. J is TRBJ2-3 and V is TRBV5-4, with D possibly being TRBD1 (5 bases). The CDR3 spans 15 residues. Germline CDR1 is SGHNT and CDR2 is YYREEE (reference sequence). The V gene lost 4 bases and the J gene lost 2 bases, with 14 bases spanning the gap.

The chain couples TRBV13 to TRBJ2-3; TRBD2 aligns across 7 bases. From germline, CDR1 is PRHDT and CDR2 FYEKMQ (reference sequence). This CDR3 spans 15 amino acids. V dropped 6 bases and J dropped 6; count of bases not matched to a gene: 12. The CDR3: CASRPTGTMDDTQYF. The CDR3 region has the DNA TGTGCCAGCAGACCGACCGGGACTATGGATGATACGCAGTATTTT.

The chain combines TRBV7-9 with TRBJ2-5; 8 nucleotides line up with TRBD1. J lost 8 bases, V lost 1 base, and 6 bases had no gene match. The CDR3 is 14 residues long. Germline CDR1 is SEHNR and CDR2 is FQNEAQ (reference sequence). The CDR3 loop reads CASSLGGQAPTQYF. CDR3 coding DNA: TGTGCCAGCAGCTTAGGGGGACAGGCTCCCACCCAGTACTTC.

This clone was recorded only once. J is TRBJ2-3 and V is TRBV7-8; D not resolved. Germline lookup yields CDR1 SGHVS and CDR2 FQNEAQ. CDR3 length equals 12 residues. Trimming shortened V by 8 bases and J by 6 bases, and 12 bases separated the two germline ends. The CDR3 here is CASELTVDTQYF. For the CDR3, the DNA is TGTGCCAGCGAGCTAACGGTGGATACGCAGTATTTT. Full variable domain (rest looked up from reference TRBV7-8 and TRBJ2-3): GAGVSQSPRYKVAKRGQDVALRCDPISGHVSLFWYQQALGQGPEFLTYFQNEAQLDKSGLPSDRFFAERPEGSVSTLKIQRTQQEDSAVYLCASELTVDTQYFGPGTRLTVL.

The chain joins TRBV5-1 to TRBJ1-2; the D is unclear. The germline CDR1 and CDR2 sequences are SGHRS and YFSETQ. Trimming removed 5 bases at V and 5 bases at J, with 13 bases between. This CDR3 region has 13 residues. CDR3 amino acids: CASRSMADYGYTF. The CDR3 coding sequence is TGCGCCAGCAGATCAATGGCAGATTATGGCTACACCTTC.

V and J are TRBV5-5 and TRBJ2-7; D is perhaps TRBD2 (5 bases). The CDR3 contains 14 residues. In germline, CDR1 is SGHKS, CDR2 YYEKEE (reference sequence). The germline V and J ends were trimmed by 4 bases and 4 bases, with 15 bases remaining between them. CDR3 coding DNA: TGTGCCAGCAGCCCCGAGATAGCGAGATACGAGCAGTACTTC. Translated: CASSPEIARYEQYF.